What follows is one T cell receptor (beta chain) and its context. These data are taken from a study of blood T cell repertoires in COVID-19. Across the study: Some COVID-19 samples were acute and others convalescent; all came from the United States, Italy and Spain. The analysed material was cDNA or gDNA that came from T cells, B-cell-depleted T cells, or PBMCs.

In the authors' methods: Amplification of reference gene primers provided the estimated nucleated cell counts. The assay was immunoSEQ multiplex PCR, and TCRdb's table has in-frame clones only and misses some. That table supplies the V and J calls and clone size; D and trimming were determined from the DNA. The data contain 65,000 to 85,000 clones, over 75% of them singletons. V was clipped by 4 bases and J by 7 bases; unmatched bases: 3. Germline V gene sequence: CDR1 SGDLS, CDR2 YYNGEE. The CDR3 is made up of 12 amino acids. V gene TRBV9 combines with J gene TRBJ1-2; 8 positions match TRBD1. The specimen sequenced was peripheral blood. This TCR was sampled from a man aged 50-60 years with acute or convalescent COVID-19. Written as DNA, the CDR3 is TGTGCCAGCAGCCGACAGGGGTCTGGCTACACCTTC. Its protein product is CASSRQGSGYTF.